The clone carrying this T cell receptor (beta chain) has ten or more counts. The antigen is unknown. Germline loops: CDR1 MDHEN, CDR2 SYDVKM. The CDR3 loop spans 16 amino acids. V was pared by 0 bases and J by 2 bases, with 10 bases between. Every TCR cDNA molecule bore its own unique molecular identifier. TCRdb re-derived calls from the 5' RACE reads in MiXCR, one entry per CDR3 protein. The table lists over 45,000 distinct CDR3 sequences, approximately 5.3% of them singletons. The sample comes from a study of spatial heterogeneity in lung cancer. Overall study findings and caveats: Compared with follow-up, resection was when ubiquitous expanded tumor TCRs appeared in blood more.

This sample's time point: sample taken at primary tumor resection. The cohort: roughly 72 early-stage, untreated non-small cell lung cancer patients. Unsorted whole RNA from tumor, nontumor lung or frozen PBMC underwent sequencing. The sequence came from a male donor with early-stage non-small cell lung cancer. The sample was PBMCs, taken at surgery. This rearrangement joins TRBV28 to TRBJ2-2, with D perhaps matching TRBD1 or TRBD2 (5 bases each). The CDR3 bases are TGTGCCAGCAGTTTATGGATGGGGGATAACACCGGGGAGCTGTTTTTT. It is translated as CASSLWMGDNTGELFF. The whole variable domain, remainder taken from reference TRBV28 and TRBJ2-2, is DVKVTQSSRYLVKRTGEKVFLECVQDMDHENMFWYRQDPGLGLRLIYFSYDVKMKEKGDIPEGYSVSREKKERFSLILESASTNQTSMYLCASSLWMGDNTGELFFGEGSRLTVL.